This T cell receptor beta chain is from a study of Graves' ophthalmopathy and Graves' hyperthyroidism. Across the study: No treatment had been given when peripheral blood was collected at initial diagnosis.

Details on this clonotype: Its cognate antigen is unknown.

Amplified material comprised TCR beta CDR3 regions derived from RNA transcripts. HTBI primers were employed in first-round RT-PCR, then a second-round multiplex PCR followed. MiXCR was run by TCRdb on the multiplex PCR reads, yielding one entry per CDR3 protein. The table records around 400,000 distinct CDR3 sequences, 20% to 25% of them present only once. PBMCs were density-gradient isolated from around 9.2 ml fresh blood. Losses at the gene ends were 3 bases for V and 0 bases for J; bases not matched to a gene: 12. The CDR3 loop spans 18 amino acids. Germline lookup yields CDR1 SGHAT and CDR2 FQNNGV. Study-level points and caveats: Among thyroid clonotypes expanded above 0.001 frequency, most also appeared in blood. At about 69% sensitivity and approximately 74% specificity, the model predicted progression of the ophthalmopathy.

Material for sequencing was peripheral blood. The source of this sequence is a woman younger than 30 with stable Graves' hyperthyroidism. The chain is built from TRBV11-2 and TRBJ2-7, with 9 bases lining up with TRBD2. The CDR3 loop is CASSFFPLAGLSSYEQYF. As DNA, the CDR3 is TGTGCCAGCAGCTTTTTTCCCCTAGCGGGGCTGAGCTCCTACGAGCAGTACTTC.